A selection of T cell receptor beta chains follows, all from one sample in a study of blood T cells in healthy people across ages. TCRdb recomputed calls from the 5' RACE reads with MiXCR, one row per CDR3 protein. The table includes about 1,500,000 distinct CDR3 sequences, over 25% detected once. Input material: blood. The receptors were sampled from a woman under 40 in good health. The CDR3 runs from the conserved cysteine through the conserved F or W. A D gene is named only where the DNA matches it firmly. Clone sizes are given selectively: once, few, many, or a class where the clone is expanded.

CDR3 | DNA | J | D | size | V
CASSLTSGRTDTQYF | TGTGCCAGCAGCCTTACTAGCGGGAGAACAGATACGCAGTATTTT | TRBJ2-3 | TRBD2 | many | TRBV7-2
CSARVGLPYEQYF | TGCAGTGCTAGAGTCGGGCTACCCTACGAGCAGTACTTC | TRBJ2-7 | NA | NA | TRBV20-1
CASNSRGRGKLFF | TGTGCCAGCAACTCCAGGGGGCGGGGAAAACTGTTTTTT | TRBJ1-4 | TRBD1 | NA | TRBV9
CATDRGSYNEQFF | TGTGCCACAGACAGGGGATCTTACAATGAGCAGTTCTTC | TRBJ2-1 | TRBD1 | many | TRBV28
CASSSQWHGYTF | TGTGCCAGCAGCTCCCAGTGGCATGGCTACACCTTC | TRBJ1-2 | NA | NA | TRBV7-9
CASQTDTYGYTF | TGTGCCAGCCAGACTGATACCTATGGCTACACCTTC | TRBJ1-2 | NA | NA | TRBV28
CASSRRGAGGPGETQYF | TGTGCCAGCAGCCGCCGAGGAGCGGGAGGGCCGGGGGAGACCCAGTACTTC | TRBJ2-5 | TRBD2 | few | TRBV6-5
CASSTSSGGHEQYF | TGTGCCAGCAGCACCTCTTCAGGGGGGCACGAGCAGTACTTC | TRBJ2-7 | NA | few | TRBV27
CASRRTVSYGYTF | TGTGCCAGCAGGCGGACGGTCTCCTATGGCTACACCTTC | TRBJ1-2 | NA | few | TRBV2
CASSVVPAGQAGETQYF | TGTGCCAGCAGCGTAGTTCCCGCGGGACAGGCAGGGGAGACCCAGTACTTC | TRBJ2-5 | TRBD1 | NA | TRBV9